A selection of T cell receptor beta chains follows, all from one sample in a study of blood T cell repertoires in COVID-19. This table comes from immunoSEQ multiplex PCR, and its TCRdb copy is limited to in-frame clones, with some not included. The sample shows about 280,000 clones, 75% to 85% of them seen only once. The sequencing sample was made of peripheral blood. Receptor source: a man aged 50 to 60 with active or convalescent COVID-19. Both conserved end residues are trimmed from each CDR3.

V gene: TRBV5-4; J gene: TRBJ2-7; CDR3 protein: ASSHPGQTYEQY
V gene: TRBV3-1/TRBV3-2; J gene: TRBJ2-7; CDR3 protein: ASSQGRGGEQY
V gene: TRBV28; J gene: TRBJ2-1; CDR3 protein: ASSGTGFIEQF
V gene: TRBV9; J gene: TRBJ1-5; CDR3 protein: ASSPLGGSNQPQH
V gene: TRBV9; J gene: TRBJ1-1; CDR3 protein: ASSGGQGAPVTF
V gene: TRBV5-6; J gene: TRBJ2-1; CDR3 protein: ASSLLASGSSNEQF
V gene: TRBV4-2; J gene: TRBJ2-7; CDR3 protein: ASSQEAGSVEQY
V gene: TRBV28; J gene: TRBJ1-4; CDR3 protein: ASKVGEKLF
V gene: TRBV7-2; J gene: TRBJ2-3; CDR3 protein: ASSFKGRGSTDTQY
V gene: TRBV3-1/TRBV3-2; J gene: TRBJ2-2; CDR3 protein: ASSQGSGYTGELF
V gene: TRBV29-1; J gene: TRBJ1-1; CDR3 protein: SVATGVNTEAF
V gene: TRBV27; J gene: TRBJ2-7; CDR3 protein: ASGGLAGREQY
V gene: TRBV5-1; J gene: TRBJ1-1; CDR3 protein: ASSLSPGGLDTEAF
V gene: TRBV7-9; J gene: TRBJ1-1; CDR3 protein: ASSFGYTEAF
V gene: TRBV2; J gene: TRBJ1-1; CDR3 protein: ASSGVRGQKNTEAF
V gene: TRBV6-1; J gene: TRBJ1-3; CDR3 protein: ASSERTAYSGNTIY
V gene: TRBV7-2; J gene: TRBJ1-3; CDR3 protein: ASSLTGSYGNTIY
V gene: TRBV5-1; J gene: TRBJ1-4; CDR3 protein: ASSETTGSEKLF
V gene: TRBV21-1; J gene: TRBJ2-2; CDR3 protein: ASSKGDRQTGELF
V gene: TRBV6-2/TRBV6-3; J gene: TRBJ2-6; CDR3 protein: ASSPARVLSSGANVLT
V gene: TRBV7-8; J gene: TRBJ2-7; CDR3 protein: ASSPSGGRSYEQY
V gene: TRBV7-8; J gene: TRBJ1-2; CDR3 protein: ASRPQGNYGYT
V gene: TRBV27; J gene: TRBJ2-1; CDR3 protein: ASSVQGDFSYNEQF
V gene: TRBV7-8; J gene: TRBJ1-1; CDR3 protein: ASSLRSRGLTEAF
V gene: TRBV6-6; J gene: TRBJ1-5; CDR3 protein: ASSYSESNQPQH
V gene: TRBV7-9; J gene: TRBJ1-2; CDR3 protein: ASSSTPGTGNYGYT
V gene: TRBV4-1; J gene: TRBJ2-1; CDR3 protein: ASTRTSGFNNEQF
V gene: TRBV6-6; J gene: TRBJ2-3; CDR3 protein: ASSSAGREDTDTQY
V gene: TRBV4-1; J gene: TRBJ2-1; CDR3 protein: ASSQGRGGGNEQF